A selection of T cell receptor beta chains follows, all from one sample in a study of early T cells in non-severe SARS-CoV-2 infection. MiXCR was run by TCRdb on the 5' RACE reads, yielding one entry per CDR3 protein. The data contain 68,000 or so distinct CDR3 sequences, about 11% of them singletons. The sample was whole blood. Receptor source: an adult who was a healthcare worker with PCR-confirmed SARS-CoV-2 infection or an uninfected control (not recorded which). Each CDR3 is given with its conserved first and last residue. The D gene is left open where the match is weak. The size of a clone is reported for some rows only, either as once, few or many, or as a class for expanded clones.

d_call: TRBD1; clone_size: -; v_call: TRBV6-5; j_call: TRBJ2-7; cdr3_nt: TGTGCCAGCAGTACCGGACAGGTCAACGAGCAGTACTTC; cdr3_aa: CASSTGQVNEQYF
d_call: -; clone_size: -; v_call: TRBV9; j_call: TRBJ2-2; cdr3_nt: TGTGCCAGCAGCGTAGACAGCGCGAACACCGGGGAGCTGTTTTTT; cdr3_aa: CASSVDSANTGELFF
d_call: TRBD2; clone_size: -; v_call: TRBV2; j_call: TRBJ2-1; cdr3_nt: TGTGCCGGCCTTTTCGCTAGCGGGAGTGTCAATGAGCAGTTCTTC; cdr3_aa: CAGLFASGSVNEQFF
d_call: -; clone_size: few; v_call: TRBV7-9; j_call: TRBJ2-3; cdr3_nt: TGTGCCAGCAGCGGGGGAACGCAGTATTTT; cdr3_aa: CASSGGTQYF
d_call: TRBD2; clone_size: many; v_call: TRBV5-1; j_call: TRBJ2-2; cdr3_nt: TGCGCCAGCAGCTTAGCCCTAGCGGGAGCCGGCGGGGAGCTGTTTTTT; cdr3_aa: CASSLALAGAGGELFF
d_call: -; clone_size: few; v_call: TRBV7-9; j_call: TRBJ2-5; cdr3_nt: TGTGCCAGCCGCTCGCCGGGAGTCGGCCAAGAGACCCAGTACTTC; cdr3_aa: CASRSPGVGQETQYF
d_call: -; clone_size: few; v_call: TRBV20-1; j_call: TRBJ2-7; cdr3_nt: TGCAGTGCTAGTTCAAGTCCAAAAGAGTCGCGGGATCTCTACGAGCAGTACTTC; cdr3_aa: CSASSSPKESRDLYEQYF
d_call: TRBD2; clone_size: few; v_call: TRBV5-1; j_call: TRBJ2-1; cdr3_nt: TGCGCCAGCAGACCTGGACTAGCGGGACTAGATGAGCAGTTCTTC; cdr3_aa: CASRPGLAGLDEQFF
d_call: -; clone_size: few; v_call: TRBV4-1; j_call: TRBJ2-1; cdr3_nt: TGCGCCAGCCACACTAGCATAACGGCCAATGAGCAGTTCTTC; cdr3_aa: CASHTSITANEQFF
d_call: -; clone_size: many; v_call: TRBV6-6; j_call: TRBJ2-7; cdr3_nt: TGTGCCAGCAGTGTCGGGGGTGGCAGAAGCTCCTACGAGCAGTACTTC; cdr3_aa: CASSVGGGRSSYEQYF
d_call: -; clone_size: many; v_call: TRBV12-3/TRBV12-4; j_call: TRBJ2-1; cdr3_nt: TGTGCCAGCGGGGACTCCATGTACAATGAGCAGTTCTTC; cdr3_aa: CASGDSMYNEQFF
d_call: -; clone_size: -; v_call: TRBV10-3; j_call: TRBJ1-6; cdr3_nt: TGTGCCATCAGTGATGACTTGCCGGATAATTCACCCCTCCACTTT; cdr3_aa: CAISDDLPDNSPLHF